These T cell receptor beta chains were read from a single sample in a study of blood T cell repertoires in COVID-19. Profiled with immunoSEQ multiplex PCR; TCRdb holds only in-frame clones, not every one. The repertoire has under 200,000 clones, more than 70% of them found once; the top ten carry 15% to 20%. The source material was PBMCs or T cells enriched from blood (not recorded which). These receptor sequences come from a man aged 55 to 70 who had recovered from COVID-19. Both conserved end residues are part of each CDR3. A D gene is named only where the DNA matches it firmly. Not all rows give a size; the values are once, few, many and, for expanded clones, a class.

CDR3: CASSSSRASGDYEQYF; DNA: TGTGCCAGCAGCTCCTCCCGGGCTAGCGGAGACTACGAGCAGTACTTC; J: TRBJ2-7; V: TRBV5-4; size: NA; D: TRBD2
CDR3: CASSSHPGETQYF; DNA: TGTGCCAGCAGTAGCCATCCGGGGGAGACCCAGTACTTC; J: TRBJ2-5; V: TRBV6-5; size: few; D: NA
CDR3: CASIRYGFTTDTQYF; DNA: TGTGCCAGCATCCGTTACGGGTTTACCACAGATACGCAGTATTTT; J: TRBJ2-3; V: TRBV5-6; size: NA; D: NA
CDR3: CASSLGQPNQPQHF; DNA: TGTGCCAGCTCACTAGGACAGCCCAATCAGCCCCAGCATTTT; J: TRBJ1-5; V: TRBV18; size: NA; D: NA
CDR3: CASRATYEQYF; DNA: TGTGCCAGCCGAGCAACCTACGAGCAGTACTTC; J: TRBJ2-7; V: TRBV7-9; size: NA; D: NA
CDR3: CASRQVDNSPLHF; DNA: TGTGCCAGCAGACAGGTTGATAATTCACCCCTCCACTTT; J: TRBJ1-6; V: TRBV14; size: NA; D: NA
CDR3: CASSRGLAGGPKGLLNEQFF; DNA: TGCGCCAGCAGCCGGGGACTAGCGGGGGGGCCAAAAGGGCTACTCAATGAGCAGTTCTTC; J: TRBJ2-1; V: TRBV5-1; size: NA; D: TRBD2
CDR3: CASSEDRNYGYTF; DNA: TGTGCCAGCAGCGAGGACAGGAACTATGGCTACACCTTC; J: TRBJ1-2; V: TRBV7-8; size: NA; D: TRBD1
CDR3: CASTTGTGASTGELFF; DNA: TGTGCCAGCACCACCGGGACAGGTGCTTCCACCGGGGAGCTGTTTTTT; J: TRBJ2-2; V: TRBV27; size: NA; D: TRBD1
CDR3: CSASSGLAGDTGELFF; DNA: TGCAGTGCTAGTTCGGGACTAGCGGGAGATACCGGGGAGCTGTTTTTT; J: TRBJ2-2; V: TRBV20-1; size: NA; D: TRBD2
CDR3: CASSQVTEGGGWVF; DNA: TGTGCCAGCAGCCAAGTGACGGAGGGTGGCGGTTGGGTCTTT; J: TRBJ1-1; V: TRBV3-1/TRBV3-2; size: NA; D: NA
CDR3: CASSVGQITEAFF; DNA: TGCGCCAGCAGCGTGGGACAAATTACTGAAGCTTTCTTT; J: TRBJ1-1; V: TRBV5-1; size: few; D: NA
CDR3: CASSFSDRGYYEQYF; DNA: TGTGCCAGCAGCTTCTCAGATCGGGGTTACTACGAGCAGTACTTC; J: TRBJ2-7; V: TRBV7-9; size: NA; D: NA
CDR3: CASSERTGGLYNEQFF; DNA: TGTGCCAGTAGTGAGCGGACGGGGGGGCTATACAATGAGCAGTTCTTC; J: TRBJ2-1; V: TRBV19; size: NA; D: TRBD2
CDR3: CASSINRGGYTF; DNA: TGTGCCAGCAGCATAAACAGGGGAGGCTACACCTTC; J: TRBJ1-2; V: TRBV11-2; size: NA; D: TRBD1
CDR3: CASSKVRDRSQETQYF; DNA: TGTGCCAGCAGCAAAGTCCGGGACAGGTCCCAAGAGACCCAGTACTTC; J: TRBJ2-5; V: TRBV21-1; size: NA; D: NA
CDR3: CAISESRLAANEQFF; DNA: TGTGCCATCAGTGAGTCCCGACTAGCGGCGAATGAGCAGTTCTTC; J: TRBJ2-1; V: TRBV10-3; size: NA; D: TRBD2